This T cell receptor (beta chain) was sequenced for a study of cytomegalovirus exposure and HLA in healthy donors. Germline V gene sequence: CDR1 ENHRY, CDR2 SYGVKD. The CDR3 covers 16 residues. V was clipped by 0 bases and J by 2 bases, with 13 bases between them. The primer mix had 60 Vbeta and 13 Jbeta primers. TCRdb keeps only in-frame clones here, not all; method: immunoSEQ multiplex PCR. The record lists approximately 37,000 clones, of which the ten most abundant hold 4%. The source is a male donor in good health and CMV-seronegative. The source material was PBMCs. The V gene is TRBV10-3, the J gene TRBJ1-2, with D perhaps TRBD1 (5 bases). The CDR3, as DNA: TGTGCCATCAGTGAGTCACCGGGACTCGTAAACTATGGCTACACCTTC. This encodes CAISESPGLVNYGYTF.